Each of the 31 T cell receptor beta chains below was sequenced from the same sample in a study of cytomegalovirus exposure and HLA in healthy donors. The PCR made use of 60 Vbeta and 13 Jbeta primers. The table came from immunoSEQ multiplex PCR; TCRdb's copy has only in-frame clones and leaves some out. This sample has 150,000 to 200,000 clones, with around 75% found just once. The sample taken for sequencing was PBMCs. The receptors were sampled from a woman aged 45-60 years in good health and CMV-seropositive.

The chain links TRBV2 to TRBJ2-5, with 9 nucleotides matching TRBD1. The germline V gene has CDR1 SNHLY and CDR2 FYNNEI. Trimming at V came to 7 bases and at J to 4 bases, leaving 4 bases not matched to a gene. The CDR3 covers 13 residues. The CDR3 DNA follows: TGTGCCAGCACAGGACAGGGGCGAGAGACCCAGTACTTC. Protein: CASTGQGRETQYF.

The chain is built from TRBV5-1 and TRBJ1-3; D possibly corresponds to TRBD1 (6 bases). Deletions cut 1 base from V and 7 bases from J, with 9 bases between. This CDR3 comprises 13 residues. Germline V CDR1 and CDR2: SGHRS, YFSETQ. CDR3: CASSLQTGNTIYF. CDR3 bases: TGCGCCAGCAGCTTGCAAACAGGGAACACCATATATTTT.

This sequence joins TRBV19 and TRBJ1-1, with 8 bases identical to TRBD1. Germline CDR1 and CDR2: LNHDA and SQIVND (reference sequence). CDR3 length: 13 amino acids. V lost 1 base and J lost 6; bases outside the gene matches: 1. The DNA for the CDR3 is TGTGCCAGTAGTATAGTGGACAGGGCTGAAGCTTTCTTT. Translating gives CASSIVDRAEAFF.

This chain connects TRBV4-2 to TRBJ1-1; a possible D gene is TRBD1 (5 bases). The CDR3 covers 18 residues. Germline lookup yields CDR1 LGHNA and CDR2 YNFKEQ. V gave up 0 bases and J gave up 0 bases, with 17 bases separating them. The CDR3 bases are TGTGCCAGCAGCCAAGATTACACAGGTTCCCCCATGAACACTGAAGCTTTCTTT. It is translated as CASSQDYTGSPMNTEAFF.

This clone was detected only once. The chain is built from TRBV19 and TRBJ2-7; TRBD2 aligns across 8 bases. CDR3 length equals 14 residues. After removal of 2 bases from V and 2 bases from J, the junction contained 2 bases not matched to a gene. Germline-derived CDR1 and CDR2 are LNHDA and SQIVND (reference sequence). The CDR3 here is CASSITSGAYEQYF. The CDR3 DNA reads TGTGCCAGTAGTATAACTAGCGGTGCCTACGAGCAGTACTTC.

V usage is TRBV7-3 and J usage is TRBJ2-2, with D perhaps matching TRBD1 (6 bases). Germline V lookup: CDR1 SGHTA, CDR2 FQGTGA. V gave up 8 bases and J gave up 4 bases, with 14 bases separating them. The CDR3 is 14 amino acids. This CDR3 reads CASRLGHSTGELFF. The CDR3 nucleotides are TGTGCCAGCCGGTTGGGACACTCCACCGGGGAGCTGTTTTTT.

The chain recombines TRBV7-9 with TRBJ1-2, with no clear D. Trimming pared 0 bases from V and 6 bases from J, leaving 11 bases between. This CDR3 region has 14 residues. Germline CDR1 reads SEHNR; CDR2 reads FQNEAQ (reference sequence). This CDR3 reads CASSLARTEDGYTF. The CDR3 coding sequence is TGTGCCAGCAGCTTAGCGCGTACGGAGGATGGCTACACCTTC.

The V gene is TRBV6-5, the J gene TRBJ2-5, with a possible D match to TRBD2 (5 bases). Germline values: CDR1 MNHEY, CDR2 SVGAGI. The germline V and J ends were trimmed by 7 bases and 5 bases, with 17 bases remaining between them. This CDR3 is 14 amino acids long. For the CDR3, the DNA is TGTGCCAGCAAACTTGACCGTTCGGGGGAGACCCAGTACTTC. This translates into CASKLDRSGETQYF.

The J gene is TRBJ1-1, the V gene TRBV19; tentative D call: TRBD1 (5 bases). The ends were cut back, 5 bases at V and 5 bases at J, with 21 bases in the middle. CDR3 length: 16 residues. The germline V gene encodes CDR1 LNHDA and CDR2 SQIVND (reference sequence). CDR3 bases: TGTGCCAGTAGTCCCACGCCCTCAAGGGGAAGGACTGAAGCTTTCTTT. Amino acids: CASSPTPSRGRTEAFF.

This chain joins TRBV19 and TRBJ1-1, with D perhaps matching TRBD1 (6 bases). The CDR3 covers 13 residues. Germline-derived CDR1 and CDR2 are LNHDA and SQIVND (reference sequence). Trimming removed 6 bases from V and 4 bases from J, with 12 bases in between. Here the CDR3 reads CASRGHQVTEAFF. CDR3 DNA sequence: TGTGCCAGTAGGGGACATCAAGTCACTGAAGCTTTCTTT.

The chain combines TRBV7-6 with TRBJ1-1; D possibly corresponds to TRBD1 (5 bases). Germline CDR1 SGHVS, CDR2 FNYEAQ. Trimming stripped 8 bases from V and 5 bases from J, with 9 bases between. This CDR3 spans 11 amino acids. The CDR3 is CASGAGTEAFF. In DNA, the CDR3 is TGTGCCAGCGGGGCAGGTACTGAAGCTTTCTTT.

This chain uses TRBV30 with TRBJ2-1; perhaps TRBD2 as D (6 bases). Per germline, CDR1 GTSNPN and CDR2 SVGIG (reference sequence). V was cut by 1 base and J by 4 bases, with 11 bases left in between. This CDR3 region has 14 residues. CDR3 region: CAWSGDGGYNEQFF. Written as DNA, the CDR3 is TGTGCCTGGAGTGGAGACGGGGGATACAATGAGCAGTTCTTC.

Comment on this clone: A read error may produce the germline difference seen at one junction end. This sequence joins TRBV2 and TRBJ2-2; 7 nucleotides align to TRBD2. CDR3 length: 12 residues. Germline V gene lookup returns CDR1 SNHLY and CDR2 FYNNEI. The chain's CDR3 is CASTSSAGELFF. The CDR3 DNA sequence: TGTGCCAGCACTAGCTCCGCGGGGGAACTGTTTTTT. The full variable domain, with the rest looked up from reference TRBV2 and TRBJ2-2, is EPEVTQTPSHQVTQMGQEVILRCVPISNHLYFYWYRQILGQKVEFLVSFYNNEISEKSEIFDDQFSVERPDGSNFTLKIRSTKLEDSAMYFCASTSSAGELFFGEGSRLTVL.

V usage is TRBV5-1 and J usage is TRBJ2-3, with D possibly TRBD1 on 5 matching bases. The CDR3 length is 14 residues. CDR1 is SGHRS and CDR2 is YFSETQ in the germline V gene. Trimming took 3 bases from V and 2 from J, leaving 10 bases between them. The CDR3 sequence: CASSSRQSTDTQYF. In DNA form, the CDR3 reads TGCGCCAGCAGCTCCCGACAGTCCACAGATACGCAGTATTTT.

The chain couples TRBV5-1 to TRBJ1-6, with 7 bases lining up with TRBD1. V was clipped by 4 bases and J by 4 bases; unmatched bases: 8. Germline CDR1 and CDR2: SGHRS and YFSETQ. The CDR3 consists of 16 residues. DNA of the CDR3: TGCGCCAGCAGCGGCGGGACAGCTCCATATAATTCACCCCTCCACTTT. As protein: CASSGGTAPYNSPLHF.

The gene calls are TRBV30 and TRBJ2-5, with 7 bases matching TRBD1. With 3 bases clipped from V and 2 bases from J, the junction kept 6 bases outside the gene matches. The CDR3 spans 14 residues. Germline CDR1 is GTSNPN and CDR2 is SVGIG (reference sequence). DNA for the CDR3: TGTGCCTGGAGGGTGGCAGGGGGTCAAGAGACCCAGTACTTC. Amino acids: CAWRVAGGQETQYF.

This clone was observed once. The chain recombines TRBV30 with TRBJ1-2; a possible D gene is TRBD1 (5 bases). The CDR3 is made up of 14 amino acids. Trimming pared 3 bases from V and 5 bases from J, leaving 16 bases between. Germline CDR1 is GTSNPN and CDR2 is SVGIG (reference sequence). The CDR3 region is CAWSGASGDYGYTF. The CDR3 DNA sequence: TGTGCCTGGAGCGGGGCGAGCGGGGATTATGGCTACACCTTC.

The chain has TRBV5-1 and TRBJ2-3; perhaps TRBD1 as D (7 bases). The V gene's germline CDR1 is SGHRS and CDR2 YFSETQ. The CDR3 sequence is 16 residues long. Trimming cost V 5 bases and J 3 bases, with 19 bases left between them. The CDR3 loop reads CASRKGLTGSTDTQYF. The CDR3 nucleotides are TGCGCCAGCAGAAAGGGACTGACAGGGAGTACAGATACGCAGTATTTT.

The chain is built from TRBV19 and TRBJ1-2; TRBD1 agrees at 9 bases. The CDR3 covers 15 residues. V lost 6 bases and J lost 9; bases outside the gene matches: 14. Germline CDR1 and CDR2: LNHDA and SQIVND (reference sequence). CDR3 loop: CASSLGGQGFESYTF. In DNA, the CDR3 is TGTGCCAGTAGCCTGGGGGGACAGGGCTTTGAAAGCTACACCTTC.

The CDR3 protein is CASSSGGGEKLFF. In DNA form, the CDR3 reads TGCGCCAGCAGCTCCGGGGGAGGGGAAAAACTGTTTTTT. The chain has TRBV5-1 and TRBJ1-4; D might be TRBD1 (5 bases). Germline V lookup: CDR1 SGHRS, CDR2 YFSETQ. This CDR3 has 13 residues. Trimming shortened V by 3 bases and J by 8 bases, and 11 bases separated the two germline ends.

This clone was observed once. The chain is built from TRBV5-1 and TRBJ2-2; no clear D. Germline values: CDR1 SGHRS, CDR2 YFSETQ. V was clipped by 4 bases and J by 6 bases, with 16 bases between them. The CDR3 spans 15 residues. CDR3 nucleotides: TGCGCCAGCAGCCTGAACCCCCTAGTGTCCGGGGAGCTGTTTTTT. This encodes CASSLNPLVSGELFF. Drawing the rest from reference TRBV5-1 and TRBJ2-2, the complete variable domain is KAGVTQTPRYLIKTRGQQVTLSCSPISGHRSVSWYQQTPGQGLQFLFEYFSETQRNKGNFPGRFSGRQFSNSRSEMNVSTLELGDSALYLCASSLNPLVSGELFFGEGSRLTVL.

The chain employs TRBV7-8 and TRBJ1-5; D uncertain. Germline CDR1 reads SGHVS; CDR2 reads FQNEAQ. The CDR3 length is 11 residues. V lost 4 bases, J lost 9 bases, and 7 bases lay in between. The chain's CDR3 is CASSSGWPQHF. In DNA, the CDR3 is TGTGCCAGCAGCTCGGGGTGGCCCCAGCATTTT. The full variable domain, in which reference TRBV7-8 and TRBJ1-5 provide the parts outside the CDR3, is GAGVSQSPRYKVAKRGQDVALRCDPISGHVSLFWYQQALGQGPEFLTYFQNEAQLDKSGLPSDRFFAERPEGSVSTLKIQRTQQEDSAVYLCASSSGWPQHFGDGTRLSIL.

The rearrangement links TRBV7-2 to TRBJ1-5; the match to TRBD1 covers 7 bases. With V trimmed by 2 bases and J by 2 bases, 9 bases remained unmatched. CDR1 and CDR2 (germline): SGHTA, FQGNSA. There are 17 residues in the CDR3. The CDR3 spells CASSLTRQGPGNQPQHF. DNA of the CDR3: TGTGCCAGCAGCTTAACAAGACAGGGTCCGGGCAATCAGCCCCAGCATTTT. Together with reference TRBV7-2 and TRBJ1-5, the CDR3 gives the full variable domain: GAGVSQSPSNKVTEKGKDVELRCDPISGHTALYWYRQSLGQGLEFLIYFQGNSAPDKSGLPSDRFSAERTGGSVSTLTIQRTQQEDSAVYLCASSLTRQGPGNQPQHFGDGTRLSIL.

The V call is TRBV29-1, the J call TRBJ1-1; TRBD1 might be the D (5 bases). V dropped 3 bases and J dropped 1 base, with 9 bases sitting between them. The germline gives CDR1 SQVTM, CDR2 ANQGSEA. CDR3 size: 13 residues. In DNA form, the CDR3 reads TGCAGCGTTGATTGGGGCGGGAACACTGAAGCTTTCTTT. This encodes CSVDWGGNTEAFF.

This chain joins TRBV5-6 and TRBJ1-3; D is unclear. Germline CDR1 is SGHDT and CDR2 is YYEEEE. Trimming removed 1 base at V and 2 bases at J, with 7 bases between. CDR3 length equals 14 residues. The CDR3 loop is CASSLYETGNTIYF. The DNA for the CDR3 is TGTGCCAGCAGCTTGTATGAGACTGGAAACACCATATATTTT.

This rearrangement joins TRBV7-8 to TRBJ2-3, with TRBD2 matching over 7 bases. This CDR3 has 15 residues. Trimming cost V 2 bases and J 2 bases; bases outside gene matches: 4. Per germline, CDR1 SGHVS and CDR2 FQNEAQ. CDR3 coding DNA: TGTGCCAGCAGCTTACGGGGGGTTCTCACAGATACGCAGTATTTT. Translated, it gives CASSLRGVLTDTQYF.

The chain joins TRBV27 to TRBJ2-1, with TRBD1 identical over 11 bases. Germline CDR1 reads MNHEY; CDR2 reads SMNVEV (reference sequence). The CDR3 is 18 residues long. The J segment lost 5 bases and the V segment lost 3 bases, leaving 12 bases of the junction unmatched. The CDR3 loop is CASSFKAGDRGIHNEQFF. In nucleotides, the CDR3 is TGTGCCAGCAGTTTTAAGGCAGGGGACAGGGGGATCCACAATGAGCAGTTCTTC.

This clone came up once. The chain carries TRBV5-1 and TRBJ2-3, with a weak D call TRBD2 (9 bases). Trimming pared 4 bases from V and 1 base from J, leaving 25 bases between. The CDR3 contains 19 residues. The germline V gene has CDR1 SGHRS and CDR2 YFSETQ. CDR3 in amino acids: CASSPGTGPGTSRTDTQYF. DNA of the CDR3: TGCGCCAGCAGCCCCGGGACAGGTCCGGGGACTAGCCGCACAGATACGCAGTATTTT.

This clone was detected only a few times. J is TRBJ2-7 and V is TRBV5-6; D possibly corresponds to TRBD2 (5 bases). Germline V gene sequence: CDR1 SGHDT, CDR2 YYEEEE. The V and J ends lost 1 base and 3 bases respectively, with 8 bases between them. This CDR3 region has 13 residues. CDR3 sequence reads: CASSLTGIYEQYF. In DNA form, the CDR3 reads TGTGCCAGCAGCTTGACGGGAATCTACGAGCAGTACTTC.

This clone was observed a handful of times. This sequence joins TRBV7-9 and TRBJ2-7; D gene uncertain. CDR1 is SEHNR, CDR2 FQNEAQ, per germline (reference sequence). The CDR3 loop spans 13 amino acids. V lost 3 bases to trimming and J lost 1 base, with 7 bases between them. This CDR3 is CASSFEVSYEQYF. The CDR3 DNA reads TGTGCCAGCAGCTTCGAGGTTTCCTACGAGCAGTACTTC. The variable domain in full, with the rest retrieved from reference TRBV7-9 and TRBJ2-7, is DTGVSQNPRHKITKRGQNVTFRCDPISEHNRLYWYRQTLGQGPEFLTYFQNEAQLEKSRLLSDRFSAERPKGSFSTLEIQRTEQGDSAMYLCASSFEVSYEQYFGPGTRLTVT.

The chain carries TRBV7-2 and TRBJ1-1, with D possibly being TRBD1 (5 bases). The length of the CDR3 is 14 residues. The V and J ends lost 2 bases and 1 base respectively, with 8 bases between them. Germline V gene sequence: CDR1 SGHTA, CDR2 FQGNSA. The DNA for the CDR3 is TGTGCCAGCAGCTTAATCGGGGGGAACACTGAAGCTTTCTTT. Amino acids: CASSLIGGNTEAFF.